These T cell receptor beta chains were read from a single sample in a study of CD8+CD57+ T cells in acquired aplastic anemia. Using its own MiXCR run on the reads, TCRdb lists one record per CDR3 protein. The sample lists 150,000 to 200,000 distinct CDR3 sequences, approximately 49% occurring once. The sequenced sample consisted of sorted CD4+, CD8+, or CD8+CD57+ T cells (not recorded which) from PBMCs. The receptors originated from a human donor in good health. Each CDR3 is given with its conserved first and last residue. The D gene is left open where the match is weak. Rows give clone size only sometimes, using once, few, many, or a class for an expanded clone.

TRBJ2-1 - TRBV29-1 - 13 CSARGFSYNEQFF TGCAGCGCGAGAGGTTTCTCCTACAATGAGCAGTTCTTC
TRBJ1-1 TRBD1 TRBV9 few 16 CASSARDSLMNTEAFF TGTGCCAGCAGCGCACGGGACAGCCTCATGAACACTGAAGCTTTCTTT
TRBJ1-3 - TRBV2 many 14 CASMKQGVGNTIYF TGTGCCAGCATGAAACAGGGAGTGGGAAACACCATATATTTT
TRBJ2-1 - TRBV7-8 - 12 CASSFSYNEQFF TGTGCCAGCAGCTTTTCGTACAATGAGCAGTTCTTC
TRBJ2-7 - TRBV2 many 13 CASSTQGSYEQYF TGTGCCAGCTCCACCCAGGGCTCCTACGAGCAGTACTTC
TRBJ1-1 - TRBV29-1 - 15 CSVARDTSTNTEAFF TGCAGCGTTGCTAGGGACACTTCTACGAACACTGAAGCTTTCTTT
TRBJ2-5 TRBD1 TRBV27 - 15 CASSETWTGGETQYF TGTGCCAGCAGTGAAACTTGGACAGGGGGTGAGACCCAGTACTTC
TRBJ2-3 - TRBV15 once 12 CATSRVTHTQYF TGTGCCACCAGCAGAGTCACACATACGCAGTATTTT
TRBJ2-1 TRBD2 TRBV4-2 many 16 CASSPEREGSYNEQFF TGTGCCAGCAGCCCTGAGCGGGAGGGCTCCTACAATGAGCAGTTCTTC
TRBJ1-5 TRBD1 TRBV5-6 - 13 CASSWVQGQPQHF TGTGCCAGCAGCTGGGTACAGGGGCAGCCCCAGCATTTT
TRBJ2-1 TRBD2 TRBV2 many 15 CASRAYGLAGDEQFF TGTGCCAGCAGGGCGTATGGACTAGCGGGAGACGAGCAGTTCTTC
TRBJ1-1 - TRBV20-1 few 13 CSARGLGGTEAFF TGCAGTGCTAGGGGCTTAGGAGGCACTGAAGCTTTCTTT
TRBJ2-7 TRBD2 TRBV11-1 - 18 CASSLALDSSGSSYEQYF TGTGCCAGCAGCTTAGCGCTCGATTCTAGCGGGAGCTCCTACGAGCAGTACTTC
TRBJ1-4 TRBD1 TRBV19 many 15 CASRQQGAGNEKLFF TGTGCCAGTAGGCAACAGGGGGCTGGAAATGAAAAACTGTTTTTT
TRBJ2-5 - TRBV20-1 - 14 CSARAVGGQETQYF TGCAGTGCTAGAGCAGTCGGGGGTCAAGAGACCCAGTACTTC
TRBJ1-3 TRBD1 TRBV7-2 many 16 CASSRPGQSTGNTIYF TGTGCCAGCAGCCGACCGGGACAGTCGACTGGAAACACCATATATTTT
TRBJ1-1 TRBD1 TRBV7-2 - 14 CASSAGQGGTEAFF TGTGCCAGCAGCGCAGGACAGGGCGGCACTGAAGCTTTCTTT
TRBJ2-2 - TRBV9 - 15 CASSRGASNTGELFF TGTGCCAGCAGCCGGGGGGCATCGAACACCGGGGAGCTGTTTTTT
TRBJ2-5 TRBD2 TRBV9 many 14 CASSGASGQETQYF TGTGCCAGCAGCGGGGCTAGCGGCCAAGAGACCCAGTACTTC
TRBJ1-2 - TRBV20-1 - 14 CSARDPSGLGGYTF TGCAGTGCTAGAGATCCGTCGGGGTTGGGTGGCTACACCTTC
TRBJ2-5 TRBD2 TRBV7-8 many 16 CANTLVLAGGQETQYF TGTGCCAACACTCTGGTACTAGCGGGGGGTCAGGAGACCCAGTACTTC
TRBJ1-6 - TRBV7-6 - 16 CASSPRTDLYNSPLHF TGTGCCAGCAGCCCCAGGACAGACCTCTATAATTCACCCCTCCACTTT
TRBJ2-1 - TRBV24-1 - 16 CATSKKGAGIYNEQFF TGTGCCACCAGCAAGAAAGGGGCGGGCATTTACAATGAGCAGTTCTTC
TRBJ1-5 TRBD1 TRBV15 - 14 CATSRATGSQPQHF TGTGCCACCAGCAGGGCGACAGGGAGCCAGCCCCAGCATTTT
TRBJ2-7 TRBD1 TRBV7-2 - 15 CASSPDRGISYEQYF TGTGCCAGCAGCCCGGACAGGGGAATTAGCTACGAGCAGTACTTC
TRBJ1-2 TRBD1 TRBV18 once 15 CASSNDRAASVGYTF TGTGCCAGCTCAAACGACAGGGCTGCCTCAGTTGGCTACACCTTC
TRBJ2-3 TRBD2 TRBV11-2 - 15 CASSHDSGGTDTQYF TGTGCCAGCAGCCACGATAGCGGGGGCACAGATACGCAGTATTTT
TRBJ2-3 TRBD2 TRBV7-3 many 17 CASSLTGSGGFTDTQYF TGTGCCAGCAGCTTAACAGGATCGGGGGGGTTCACAGATACGCAGTATTTT
TRBJ2-3 - TRBV4-3 few 16 CASSQERGWLADTQYF TGCGCCAGCAGCCAAGAACGGGGGTGGTTGGCAGATACGCAGTATTTT
TRBJ2-2 TRBD1 TRBV20-1 - 15 CSARAAGGATGELFF TGCAGTGCTAGAGCTGCAGGGGGCGCGACCGGGGAGCTGTTTTTT
TRBJ2-7 TRBD2 TRBV19 many 12 CASSSIAGGQYF TGTGCCAGTAGTTCCATAGCGGGAGGGCAGTACTTC
TRBJ2-1 - TRBV11-3 many 15 CASSLFGARENEQFF TGTGCCAGCAGCTTGTTCGGGGCCCGGGAGAATGAGCAGTTCTTC
TRBJ1-5 TRBD1 TRBV24-1 - 14 CATSDLDRGQPQHF TGTGCCACCAGTGATCTGGACAGGGGACAGCCCCAGCATTTT
TRBJ2-7 TRBD2 TRBV7-6 - 15 CASSPAASGSYEQYF TGTGCCAGCAGCCCCGCGGCTAGCGGGAGCTACGAGCAGTACTTC
TRBJ1-6 - TRBV7-9 - 13 CASSPVADSPLHF TGTGCCAGCAGCCCCGTAGCCGATTCACCCCTCCACTTT
TRBJ2-7 - TRBV19 once 14 CASSITVGFYEQYF TGTGCCAGTAGTATAACAGTGGGATTCTACGAGCAGTACTTC
TRBJ1-1 TRBD1 TRBV11-3 many 15 CASSLGGQGYTEAFF TGTGCCAGCAGCTTAGGCGGACAGGGGTACACTGAAGCTTTCTTT
TRBJ2-7 TRBD1 TRBV29-1 - 12 CSVEQGAYEQYF TGCAGCGTTGAACAGGGGGCCTACGAGCAGTACTTC
TRBJ2-7 - TRBV2 - 13 CATTDLLTYEQYF TGTGCCACCACCGACCTCTTAACCTACGAACAGTACTTC
TRBJ2-7 - TRBV6-2/TRBV6-3 many 15 CASSPLLQAHYEQYF TGTGCCAGCAGCCCACTACTACAGGCCCACTACGAGCAGTACTTC
TRBJ2-2 TRBD2 TRBV27 - 18 CASSSWRGGSGRSGELFF TGTGCCAGCAGTTCATGGCGGGGGGGCTCTGGTCGGAGCGGGGAGCTGTTTTTT
TRBJ2-6 - TRBV19 - 19 CASSPWLGGAGSGANVLTF TGTGCCAGTAGTCCCTGGTTGGGGGGCGCAGGCTCTGGGGCCAACGTCCTGACTTTC
TRBJ1-2 TRBD1 TRBV24-1 - 13 CATSAGQGDGYTF TGTGCCACCAGTGCAGGACAGGGGGATGGCTACACCTTC
TRBJ2-5 - TRBV7-3 - 14 CASSPTGSSETQYF TGTGCCAGCAGCCCTACGGGTTCCTCAGAGACCCAGTACTTC
TRBJ2-1 - TRBV12-3/TRBV12-4 many 15 CASSKEFSSYNEQFF TGTGCCAGCAGTAAAGAGTTCAGCTCCTACAATGAGCAGTTCTTC
TRBJ2-7 TRBD2 TRBV2 - 14 CASSLSGVSYEQYF TGTGCCAGCAGCTTAAGCGGGGTCTCCTACGAGCAGTACTTC
TRBJ2-7 - TRBV15 - 17 CATSSKPWGTGAYGQYF TGTGCCACCAGCTCCAAACCCTGGGGGACCGGTGCCTACGGGCAGTACTTC
TRBJ2-7 TRBD2 TRBV29-1 - 13 CSVEPSGDYEQYF TGCAGCGTTGAACCGAGCGGGGACTACGAGCAGTACTTC
TRBJ2-7 - TRBV18 many 14 CASSPTANTYEQYF TGTGCCAGCTCACCAACGGCGAATACCTACGAGCAGTACTTC